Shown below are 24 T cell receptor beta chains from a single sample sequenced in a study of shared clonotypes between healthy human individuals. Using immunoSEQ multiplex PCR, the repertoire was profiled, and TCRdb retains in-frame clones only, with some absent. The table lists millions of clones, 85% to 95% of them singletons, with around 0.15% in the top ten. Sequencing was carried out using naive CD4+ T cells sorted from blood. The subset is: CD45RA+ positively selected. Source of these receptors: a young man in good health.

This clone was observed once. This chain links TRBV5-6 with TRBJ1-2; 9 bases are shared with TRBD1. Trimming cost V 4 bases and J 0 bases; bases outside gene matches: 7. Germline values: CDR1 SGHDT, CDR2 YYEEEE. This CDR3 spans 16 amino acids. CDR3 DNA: TGTGCCAGCAGCCCCGGGACAGGGAAATCTAACTATGGCTACACCTTC. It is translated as CASSPGTGKSNYGYTF.

CDR3 region: CAITGGQGYYEQYF. The CDR3 DNA is TGTGCCATCACAGGTGGACAGGGGTACTACGAGCAGTACTTC. V gene TRBV10-3 combines with J gene TRBJ2-7; 9 positions agree with TRBD1. Germline CDR1 and CDR2: ENHRY and SYGVKD. The CDR3 totals 14 residues. Trimming took 7 bases from V and 3 from J; bases not matched to a gene: 7.

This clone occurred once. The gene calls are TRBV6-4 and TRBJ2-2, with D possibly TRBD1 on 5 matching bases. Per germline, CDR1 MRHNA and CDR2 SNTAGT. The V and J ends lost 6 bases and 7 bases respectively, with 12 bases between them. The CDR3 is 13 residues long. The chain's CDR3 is CASSVTGFGELFF. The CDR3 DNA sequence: TGTGCCAGCAGCGTCACAGGTTTCGGGGAGCTGTTTTTT.

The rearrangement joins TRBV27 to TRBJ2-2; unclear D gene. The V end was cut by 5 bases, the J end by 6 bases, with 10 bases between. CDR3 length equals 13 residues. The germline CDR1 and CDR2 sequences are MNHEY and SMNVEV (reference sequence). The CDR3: CASSPYQSGELFF. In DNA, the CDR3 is TGTGCCAGCAGTCCCTACCAGTCCGGGGAGCTGTTTTTT.

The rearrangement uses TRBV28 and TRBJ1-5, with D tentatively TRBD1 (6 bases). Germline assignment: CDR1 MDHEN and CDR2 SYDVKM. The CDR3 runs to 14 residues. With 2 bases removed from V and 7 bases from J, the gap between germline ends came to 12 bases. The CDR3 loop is CASSLVGGAQPQHF. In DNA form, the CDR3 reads TGTGCCAGCAGTTTAGTGGGGGGGGCACAGCCCCAGCATTTT.

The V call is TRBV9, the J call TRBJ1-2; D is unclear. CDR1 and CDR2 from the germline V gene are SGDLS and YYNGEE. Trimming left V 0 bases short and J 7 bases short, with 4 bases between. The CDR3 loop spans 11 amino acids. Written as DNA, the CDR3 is TGTGCCAGCAGCGTAGGCGTTGGCTACACCTTC. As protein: CASSVGVGYTF.

This CDR3 is CASSLVTRVGSEQYF. In DNA, the CDR3 is TGCGCCAGCAGCTTGGTGACTAGGGTAGGGAGCGAGCAGTACTTC. V gene TRBV5-1 combines with J gene TRBJ2-7; a possible D gene is TRBD2 (6 bases). The CDR3 length is 15 residues. Trimming removed 0 bases at V and 6 bases at J, with 16 bases between. Germline CDR1 and CDR2: SGHRS and YFSETQ.

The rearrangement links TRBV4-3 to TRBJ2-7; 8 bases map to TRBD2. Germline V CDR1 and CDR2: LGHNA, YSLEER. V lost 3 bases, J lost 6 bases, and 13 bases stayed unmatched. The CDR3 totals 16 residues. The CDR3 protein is CASSHGLTSGSSEQYF. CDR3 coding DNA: TGCGCCAGCAGCCATGGACTAACCAGCGGGAGTAGCGAGCAGTACTTC.

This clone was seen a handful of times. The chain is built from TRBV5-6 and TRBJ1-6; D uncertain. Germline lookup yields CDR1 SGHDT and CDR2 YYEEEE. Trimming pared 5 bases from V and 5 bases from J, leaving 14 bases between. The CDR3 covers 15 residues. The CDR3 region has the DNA TGTGCCAGCAGTCAGAAGGGCAGGAATAATTCACCCCTCCACTTT. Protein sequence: CASSQKGRNNSPLHF.

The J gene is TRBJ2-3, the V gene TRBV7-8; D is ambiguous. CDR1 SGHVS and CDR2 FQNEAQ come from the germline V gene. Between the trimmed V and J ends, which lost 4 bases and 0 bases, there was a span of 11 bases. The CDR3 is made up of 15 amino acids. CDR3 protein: CASSSARISTDTQYF. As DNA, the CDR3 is TGTGCCAGCAGCTCCGCTAGAATTAGCACAGATACGCAGTATTTT.

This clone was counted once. Here the CDR3 reads CASSQQGGNEKLFF. The CDR3 nucleotides read TGTGCCAGCAGCCAGCAGGGGGGGAATGAAAAACTGTTTTTT. V and J are TRBV5-5 and TRBJ1-4, with 7 bases matching TRBD1. Trimming at V came to 4 bases and at J to 5 bases, leaving 5 bases not matched to a gene. The CDR3 length is 14 residues. Germline CDR1 and CDR2: SGHKS and YYEKEE (reference sequence).

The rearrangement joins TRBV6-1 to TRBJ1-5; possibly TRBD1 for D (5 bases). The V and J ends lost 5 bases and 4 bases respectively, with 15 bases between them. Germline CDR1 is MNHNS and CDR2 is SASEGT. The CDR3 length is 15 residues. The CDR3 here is CASSIPNEGNQPQHF. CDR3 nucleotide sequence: TGTGCCAGCAGTATCCCGAATGAGGGGAATCAGCCCCAGCATTTT.

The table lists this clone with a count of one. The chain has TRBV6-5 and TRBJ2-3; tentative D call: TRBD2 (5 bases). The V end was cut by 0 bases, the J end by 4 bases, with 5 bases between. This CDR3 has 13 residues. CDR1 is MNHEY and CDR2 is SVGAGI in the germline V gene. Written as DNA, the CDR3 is TGTGCCAGCAGTTACTCCGGGGCAGATACGCAGTATTTT. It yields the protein CASSYSGADTQYF.

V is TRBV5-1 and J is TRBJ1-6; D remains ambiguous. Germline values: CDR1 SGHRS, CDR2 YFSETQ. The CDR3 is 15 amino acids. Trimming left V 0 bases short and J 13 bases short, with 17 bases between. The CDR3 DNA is TGCGCCAGCAGCTTGGCCGGTCTGACACGGTCCCCCCTCCACTTT. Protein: CASSLAGLTRSPLHF.

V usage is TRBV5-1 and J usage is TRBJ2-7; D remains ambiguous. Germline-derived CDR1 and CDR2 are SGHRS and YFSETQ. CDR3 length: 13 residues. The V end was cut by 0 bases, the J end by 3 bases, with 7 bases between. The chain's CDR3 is CASSLDLYYEQYF. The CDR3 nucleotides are TGCGCCAGCAGCTTGGATTTATACTACGAGCAGTACTTC.

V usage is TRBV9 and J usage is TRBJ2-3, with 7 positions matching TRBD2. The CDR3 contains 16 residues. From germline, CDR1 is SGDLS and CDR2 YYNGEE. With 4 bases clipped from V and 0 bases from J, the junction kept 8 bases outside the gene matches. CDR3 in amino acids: CASSIRGDTSTDTQYF. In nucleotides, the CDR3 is TGTGCCAGCAGCATTCGGGGGGATACTAGCACAGATACGCAGTATTTT.

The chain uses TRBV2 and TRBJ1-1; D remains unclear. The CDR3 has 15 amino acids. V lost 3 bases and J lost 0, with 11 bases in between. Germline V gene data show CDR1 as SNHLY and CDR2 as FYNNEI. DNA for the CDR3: TGTGCCAGCAGTGAGGTCGGGAGACTGAACACTGAAGCTTTCTTT. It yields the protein CASSEVGRLNTEAFF.

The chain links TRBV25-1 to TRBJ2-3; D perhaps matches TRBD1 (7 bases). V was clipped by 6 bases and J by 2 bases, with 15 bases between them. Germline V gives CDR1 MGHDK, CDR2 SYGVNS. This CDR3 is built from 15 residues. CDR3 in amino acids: CASSHGGTDTDTQYF. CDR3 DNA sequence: TGTGCCAGCAGCCATGGAGGGACAGACACAGATACGCAGTATTTT.

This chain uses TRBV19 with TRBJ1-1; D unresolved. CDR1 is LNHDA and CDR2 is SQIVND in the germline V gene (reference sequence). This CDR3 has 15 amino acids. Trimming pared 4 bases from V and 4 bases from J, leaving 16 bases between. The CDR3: CASSTGPASITEAFF. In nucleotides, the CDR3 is TGTGCCAGTAGTACTGGCCCGGCGAGTATCACTGAAGCTTTCTTT.

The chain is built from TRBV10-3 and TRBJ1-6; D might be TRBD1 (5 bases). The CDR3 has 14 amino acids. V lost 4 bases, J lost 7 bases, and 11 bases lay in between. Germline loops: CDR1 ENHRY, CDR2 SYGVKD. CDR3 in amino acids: CAISAPGENSPLHF. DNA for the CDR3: TGTGCCATCAGTGCTCCGGGGGAAAATTCACCCCTCCACTTT.

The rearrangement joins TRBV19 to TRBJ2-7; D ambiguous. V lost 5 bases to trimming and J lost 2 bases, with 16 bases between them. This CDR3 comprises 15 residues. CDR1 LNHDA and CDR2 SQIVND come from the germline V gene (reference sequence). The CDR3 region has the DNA TGTGCCAGTAGTCCTGCCCATGACGGAACCTACGAGCAGTACTTC. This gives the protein CASSPAHDGTYEQYF.

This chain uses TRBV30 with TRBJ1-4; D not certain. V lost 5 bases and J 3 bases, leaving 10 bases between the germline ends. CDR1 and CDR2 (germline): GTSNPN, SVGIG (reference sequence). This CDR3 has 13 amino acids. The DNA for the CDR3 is TGTGCCTGGGGTGGGTTCCCTAATGAAAAACTGTTTTTT. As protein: CAWGGFPNEKLFF.

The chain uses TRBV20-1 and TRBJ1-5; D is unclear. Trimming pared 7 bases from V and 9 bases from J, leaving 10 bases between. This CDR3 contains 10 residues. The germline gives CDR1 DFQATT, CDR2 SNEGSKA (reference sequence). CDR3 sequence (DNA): TGCAGTGACCGGACGTGGCCCCAGCATTTT. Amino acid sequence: CSDRTWPQHF.

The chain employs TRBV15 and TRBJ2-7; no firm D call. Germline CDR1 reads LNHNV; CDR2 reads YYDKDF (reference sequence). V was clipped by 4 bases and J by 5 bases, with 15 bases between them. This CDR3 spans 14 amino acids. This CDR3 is CATSTSSGNNEQYF. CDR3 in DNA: TGTGCCACCAGCACGTCATCAGGTAACAACGAGCAGTACTTC.